This note documents a single T cell receptor (beta chain) sequence. The data belong to a study of T cells in Graves' hyperthyroidism and ophthalmopathy. Any patient presenting with uncontrolled infection, other autoimmune disease, pregnancy or lactation was left out. Orbital computed tomography and thyroid ultrasound, together with serum TRAb and thyroxine and clinical symptoms, were used for diagnoses. TCR beta CDR3 region amplification was performed from RNA transcripts. RT-PCR in the first round (using the HTBI primer set) targeted the TCR CDR3. A single record per CDR3 protein comes from TCRdb applying MiXCR to the multiplex PCR reads. The data show 410,000 or so distinct CDR3 sequences, about 15% seen once. Looked up from germline, CDR1 is MNHNS and CDR2 is SASEGT. V lost 2 bases, J lost 0 bases, and 7 bases lay in between. The CDR3 extends over 14 amino acids.

Sequencing was performed on blood. The chain links TRBV6-1 to TRBJ2-5, with D unclear. This sequence originates from a man between 18 and 35 years old with Graves' ophthalmopathy. Here the CDR3 DNA reads TGTGCCAGCAGTGAATTGGGGTACCAAGAGACCCAGTACTTC. It yields the protein CASSELGYQETQYF.